These 14 T cell receptor beta chains originate from one sample sequenced in a study of follicular helper T cells after annual influenza vaccination. Generated by immunoSEQ multiplex PCR, the TCRdb table keeps only in-frame clones and is missing some. The data contain nearly 9,000 clones, around 80% of them singletons. The time point here: 2014-2015 season, 7 days after vaccination. Sequencing used CXCR5+ CD38- circulating T follicular helper cells from blood, obtained 7 days after influenza vaccination. Noted subset: circulating Tfh, non-naive CD4+CXCR5+PD-1+ (ICOS+CD38+ or ICOS-CD38-). The receptors here all came from an adult who received the influenza vaccine.

This sequence joins TRBV7-6 and TRBJ2-2; TRBD2 aligns across 11 bases. This CDR3 comprises 16 residues. Trimming removed 6 bases from V and 9 bases from J; junction bases left unmatched: 12. Germline lookup yields CDR1 SGHVS and CDR2 FNYEAQ. The CDR3 here is CASSSSPSGGYRELFF. The CDR3 nucleotides are TGTGCCAGCAGTTCCTCCCCTAGCGGGGGGTACCGGGAGCTGTTTTTT.

This clone was seen a single time. V gene TRBV19 combines with J gene TRBJ2-6; D might be TRBD1 (6 bases). V dropped 0 bases and J dropped 3 bases, with 9 bases sitting between them. Per the germline V gene, CDR1 is LNHDA and CDR2 is SQIVND (reference sequence). This CDR3 is 16 amino acids long. Here the CDR3 reads CASSIDRGIGANVLTF. CDR3 bases: TGTGCCAGTAGTATAGACAGGGGAATTGGGGCCAACGTCCTGACTTTC. Variable domain in full (rest from reference TRBV19 and TRBJ2-6): DGGITQSPKYLFRKEGQNVTLSCEQNLNHDAMYWYRQDPGQGLRLIYYSQIVNDFQKGDIAEGYSVSREKKESFPLTVTSAQKNPTAFYLCASSIDRGIGANVLTFGAGSRLTVL.

The chain has TRBV9 and TRBJ2-3; D might be TRBD1 (6 bases). Germline CDR1 and CDR2: SGDLS and YYNGEE. This CDR3 has 15 amino acids. The V end was cut by 0 bases, the J end by 1 base, with 9 bases between. The CDR3 reads CASSVGPGGTDTQYF. CDR3 DNA sequence: TGTGCCAGCAGCGTAGGACCAGGGGGCACAGATACGCAGTATTTT.

This clone showed up just a few times. The gene calls are TRBV5-1 and TRBJ2-1; 9 bases match TRBD2. J gave up 9 bases and V 0 bases, and 7 bases lay outside the gene matches. Germline values: CDR1 SGHRS, CDR2 YFSETQ. The CDR3 loop spans 15 amino acids. CDR3 protein: CASSLGLAGMGEQFF. CDR3 DNA sequence: TGCGCCAGCAGCTTGGGTCTAGCGGGAATGGGTGAGCAGTTCTTC.

The chain links TRBV18 to TRBJ2-3, with D unclear. V was clipped by 2 bases and J by 1 base, with 4 bases between them. Germline CDR1 KGHSH, CDR2 LQKENI. The CDR3 is 13 amino acids. CDR3 loop: CASSPAGTDTQYF. Written as DNA, the CDR3 is TGTGCCAGCTCACCAGCAGGCACAGATACGCAGTATTTT.

The V gene is TRBV6-1, the J gene TRBJ1-3, with TRBD1 matching over 10 bases. Germline values: CDR1 MNHNS, CDR2 SASEGT. This CDR3 has 18 amino acids. Germline trimming cut 2 bases from V and 4 bases from J; bases unmatched to any gene: 11. The chain's CDR3 is CASSEFPYGTGVGNTIYF. The CDR3, as DNA: TGTGCCAGCAGTGAATTTCCCTATGGGACAGGGGTAGGAAACACCATATATTTT.

The gene calls are TRBV6-1 and TRBJ2-3; no definite D call. Germline lookup yields CDR1 MNHNS and CDR2 SASEGT. V lost 4 bases and J 5 bases, leaving 10 bases between the germline ends. This CDR3 is 13 amino acids long. Here the CDR3 DNA reads TGTGCCAGCAGTGGGCCGGCCGGAGATACGCAGTATTTT. Residues: CASSGPAGDTQYF.

The chain has TRBV2 and TRBJ2-6, with 11 positions matching TRBD1. Germline CDR1 is SNHLY and CDR2 is FYNNEI. This CDR3 is built from 18 residues. V shed 4 bases and J 2 bases; nucleotides not matched to a gene: 7. CDR3 nucleotides: TGTGCCAGCAGTGGAGGACAGGGGGCGTCTACTGGGGCCAACGTCCTGACTTTC. Translating it yields CASSGGQGASTGANVLTF. The whole variable domain, filled in from reference TRBV2 and TRBJ2-6, reads EPEVTQTPSHQVTQMGQEVILRCVPISNHLYFYWYRQILGQKVEFLVSFYNNEISEKSEIFDDQFSVERPDGSNFTLKIRSTKLEDSAMYFCASSGGQGASTGANVLTFGAGSRLTVL.

The chain links TRBV5-1 to TRBJ2-1, with D tentatively TRBD2 (5 bases). V lost 1 base, J lost 1 base, and 24 bases lay in between. The germline V gene encodes CDR1 SGHRS and CDR2 YFSETQ. This CDR3 contains 20 residues. CDR3 in DNA: TGCGCCAGCAGCTTGCCAACCTTTGGACTCACCGTGGGATCCTACAATGAGCAGTTCTTC. Translated: CASSLPTFGLTVGSYNEQFF.

The CDR3 loop reads CASSLRGLNTEAFF. In nucleotides, the CDR3 is TGTGCCAGCAGCTTAAGGGGGCTGAACACTGAAGCTTTCTTT. The rearrangement links TRBV7-9 to TRBJ1-1; 7 bases map to TRBD1. This CDR3 has 14 residues. The trim removed 2 bases at V and 0 bases at J, leaving 0 bases unmatched. Germline V gene lookup returns CDR1 SEHNR and CDR2 FQNEAQ (reference sequence).

This clone was detected once. V gene TRBV15 combines with J gene TRBJ2-1; a possible D gene is TRBD1 (6 bases). Trimming took off 2 bases at V and 1 base at J, with 18 bases between the two ends. From germline, CDR1 is LNHNV and CDR2 YYDKDF (reference sequence). This CDR3 has 18 amino acids. For the CDR3, the DNA is TGTGCCACCAGCAGACCTGGCGGCCCTAGGGGGTCCTACAATGAGCAGTTCTTC. Amino acid sequence: CATSRPGGPRGSYNEQFF.

This clone has a handful of counts. The chain is built from TRBV6-1 and TRBJ1-5; TRBD1 is a possible D gene (5 bases). The CDR3 length is 16 residues. The V and J ends lost 0 bases and 5 bases respectively, with 14 bases between them. Per germline, CDR1 MNHNS and CDR2 SASEGT. This CDR3 reads CASSEAWGPRDQPQHF. As DNA, the CDR3 is TGTGCCAGCAGTGAAGCTTGGGGCCCGCGAGATCAGCCCCAGCATTTT.

V is TRBV9 and J is TRBJ2-2; the D gene is possibly TRBD1 (5 bases). V lost 3 bases, J lost 6 bases, and 9 bases lay in between. CDR1 SGDLS and CDR2 YYNGEE come from the germline V gene. The CDR3 extends over 13 amino acids. CDR3 protein: CASSATEAGELFF. In DNA form, the CDR3 reads TGTGCCAGCAGCGCGACAGAGGCCGGGGAGCTGTTTTTT.

This clone was recorded once. This chain links TRBV9 with TRBJ2-2, with TRBD2 identical over 9 bases. CDR1 SGDLS and CDR2 YYNGEE come from the germline V gene. The junction had 2 bases not matched to a gene; V was cut back by 0 bases and J by 5 bases. The CDR3 runs 15 residues. CDR3 coding DNA: TGTGCCAGCAGCGTAGGTCTAGCGGGGACCGGGGAGCTGTTTTTT. Protein product: CASSVGLAGTGELFF.